These T cell receptor beta chains were read from a single sample in a study of T cell responses to AZD1222 COVID-19 vaccine. The data were produced by immunoSEQ multiplex PCR, yet TCRdb's version contains in-frame clones alone and is incomplete. The sample shows roughly 120,000 clones, approximately 85% of them seen only once. The sequencing used peripheral blood, collected on day 0 of AZD1222 vaccination. The receptor source for this set is an adult in good health. The CDR3 runs from the conserved cysteine through the conserved F or W. The D gene is left open where the match is weak. Some rows have no size entry. The others give once, few or many, or a class for an expanded clone.

CDR3 protein: CASSLGQSNEKLFF
CDR3 DNA: TGTGCCAGCAGCTTGGGGCAAAGTAATGAAAAACTGTTTTTT
clone size: -
D gene: -
J gene: TRBJ1-4
V gene: TRBV11-3
CDR3 length: 14

CDR3 protein: CASSLDRVVNGYTF
CDR3 DNA: TGTGCCAGCAGCTTGGACAGGGTGGTAAATGGCTACACCTTC
clone size: -
D gene: -
J gene: TRBJ1-2
V gene: TRBV5-4
CDR3 length: 14

CDR3 protein: CASSEGRSAANEQFF
CDR3 DNA: TGCGCCAGCAGTGAGGGGAGATCTGCGGCCAATGAGCAGTTCTTC
clone size: -
D gene: -
J gene: TRBJ2-1
V gene: TRBV10-1
CDR3 length: 15

CDR3 protein: CASSKTTYYNEQFF
CDR3 DNA: TGTGCCAGCAGCAAGACTACCTACTACAATGAGCAGTTCTTC
clone size: -
D gene: -
J gene: TRBJ2-1
V gene: TRBV7-9
CDR3 length: 14

CDR3 protein: CASIRGPYSNQPQHF
CDR3 DNA: TGTGCCAGTATTCGGGGCCCATATAGCAATCAGCCCCAGCATTTT
clone size: few
D gene: -
J gene: TRBJ1-5
V gene: TRBV19
CDR3 length: 15

CDR3 protein: CASTDRGAGDYGYTF
CDR3 DNA: TGTGCCAGTACTGATAGGGGGGCCGGCGACTATGGCTACACCTTC
clone size: -
D gene: -
J gene: TRBJ1-2
V gene: TRBV19
CDR3 length: 15

CDR3 protein: CASSPRGDYEQYF
CDR3 DNA: TGTGCCAGCAGCCCCCGCGGGGACTACGAGCAGTACTTC
clone size: -
D gene: -
J gene: TRBJ2-7
V gene: TRBV7-2
CDR3 length: 13

CDR3 protein: CASTSVRKGYTF
CDR3 DNA: TGTGCCAGCACCTCCGTCCGCAAAGGCTACACCTTC
clone size: -
D gene: -
J gene: TRBJ1-2
V gene: TRBV7-2
CDR3 length: 12

CDR3 protein: CASSFGRVPYEQYF
CDR3 DNA: TGTGCCAGCAGCTTTGGCAGAGTGCCCTACGAGCAGTACTTC
clone size: -
D gene: -
J gene: TRBJ2-7
V gene: TRBV7-8
CDR3 length: 14

CDR3 protein: CASSSVTFSGYTF
CDR3 DNA: TGTGCCAGCAGTTCTGTCACCTTCTCGGGCTACACCTTC
clone size: -
D gene: -
J gene: TRBJ1-2
V gene: TRBV12-3/TRBV12-4
CDR3 length: 13

CDR3 protein: CASSLGTGGVTYEQYF
CDR3 DNA: TGTGCCAGCAGCTTAGGGACAGGGGGAGTTACCTACGAGCAGTACTTC
clone size: once
D gene: TRBD1
J gene: TRBJ2-7
V gene: TRBV7-9
CDR3 length: 16

CDR3 protein: CASSADGFSYEQYF
CDR3 DNA: TGCGCCAGCAGCGCGGACGGGTTCTCCTACGAGCAGTACTTC
clone size: -
D gene: -
J gene: TRBJ2-7
V gene: TRBV5-1
CDR3 length: 14

CDR3 protein: CASRLAFGTSGEVPQETQYF
CDR3 DNA: TGTGCAAGTCGCTTAGCGTTTGGTACTAGCGGGGAAGTCCCGCAAGAGACCCAGTACTTC
clone size: -
D gene: -
J gene: TRBJ2-5
V gene: TRBV12-2
CDR3 length: 20

CDR3 protein: CASSLFSQGAFYGYTF
CDR3 DNA: TGTGCCAGTAGTCTCTTTTCACAGGGGGCGTTCTATGGCTACACCTTC
clone size: -
D gene: TRBD1
J gene: TRBJ1-2
V gene: TRBV19
CDR3 length: 16

CDR3 protein: CASSASLHGRNTEAFF
CDR3 DNA: TGTGCCAGCAGCGCGAGCCTACACGGGAGGAACACTGAAGCTTTCTTT
clone size: -
D gene: -
J gene: TRBJ1-1
V gene: TRBV9
CDR3 length: 16

CDR3 protein: CASSFNTVDKRNTIYF
CDR3 DNA: TGTGCCAGCAGTTTTAACACTGTGGATAAACGAAACACCATATATTTT
clone size: -
D gene: -
J gene: TRBJ1-3
V gene: TRBV28
CDR3 length: 16

CDR3 protein: CASREGQETQYF
CDR3 DNA: TGTGCCAGCCGCGAGGGGCAAGAGACCCAGTACTTC
clone size: -
D gene: -
J gene: TRBJ2-5
V gene: TRBV6-5
CDR3 length: 12

CDR3 protein: CASSLATRSSYEQYF
CDR3 DNA: TGTGCCAGCAGCCTAGCGACAAGAAGCTCCTACGAGCAGTACTTC
clone size: -
D gene: -
J gene: TRBJ2-7
V gene: TRBV11-2
CDR3 length: 15

CDR3 protein: CASSLGGASGRRNEQFF
CDR3 DNA: TGTGCCAGCAGCTTAGGAGGCGCCAGCGGGAGACGGAATGAGCAGTTCTTC
clone size: -
D gene: TRBD2
J gene: TRBJ2-1
V gene: TRBV7-8
CDR3 length: 17

CDR3 protein: CASKIEETQYF
CDR3 DNA: TGTGCCAGCAAGATCGAAGAGACCCAGTACTTC
clone size: -
D gene: -
J gene: TRBJ2-5
V gene: TRBV25-1
CDR3 length: 11

CDR3 protein: CASSESAGLVRNQPQHF
CDR3 DNA: TGTGCCAGCAGTGAATCGGCAGGCCTTGTCAGGAATCAGCCCCAGCATTTT
clone size: -
D gene: -
J gene: TRBJ1-5
V gene: TRBV6-1
CDR3 length: 17

CDR3 protein: CASRLAGGVYEQYF
CDR3 DNA: TGTGCCAGCAGGTTAGCGGGAGGAGTCTACGAGCAGTACTTC
clone size: once
D gene: TRBD2
J gene: TRBJ2-7
V gene: TRBV6-5
CDR3 length: 14

CDR3 protein: CASSQEPGTAYTEAFF
CDR3 DNA: TGTGCCAGCAGCCAAGAACCAGGGACCGCTTACACTGAAGCTTTCTTT
clone size: -
D gene: -
J gene: TRBJ1-1
V gene: TRBV4-2
CDR3 length: 16

CDR3 protein: CASSSFSLYTDSSSYEQYF
CDR3 DNA: TGTGCCAGCAGCTCCTTCAGCTTGTACACAGATTCGAGCTCCTACGAGCAGTACTTC
clone size: -
D gene: -
J gene: TRBJ2-7
V gene: TRBV5-6
CDR3 length: 19

CDR3 protein: CAWKRTMNTEAFF
CDR3 DNA: TGTGCCTGGAAGAGGACCATGAACACTGAAGCTTTCTTT
clone size: -
D gene: -
J gene: TRBJ1-1
V gene: TRBV30
CDR3 length: 13

CDR3 protein: CASSYSIMPGGGYTF
CDR3 DNA: TGTGCCAGCAGTTACTCGATTATGCCCGGGGGAGGCTACACCTTC
clone size: -
D gene: -
J gene: TRBJ1-2
V gene: TRBV6-5
CDR3 length: 15

CDR3 protein: CSATTGKSGNTIYF
CDR3 DNA: TGCAGCGCAACGACAGGGAAATCTGGAAACACCATATATTTT
clone size: -
D gene: TRBD1
J gene: TRBJ1-3
V gene: TRBV29-1
CDR3 length: 14

CDR3 protein: CASSLRDIYEQYF
CDR3 DNA: TGTGCCAGCAGCCTCCGGGACATCTACGAGCAGTACTTC
clone size: -
D gene: -
J gene: TRBJ2-7
V gene: TRBV21-1
CDR3 length: 13

CDR3 protein: CASGFRDRGSHRHNEKLFF
CDR3 DNA: TGTGCTAGTGGTTTCCGGGACAGGGGGTCTCATAGGCATAATGAAAAACTGTTTTTT
clone size: few
D gene: TRBD1
J gene: TRBJ1-4
V gene: TRBV12-5
CDR3 length: 19

CDR3 protein: CASSLRQGANTEAFF
CDR3 DNA: TGCGCCAGCAGCTTGAGACAGGGGGCTAACACTGAAGCTTTCTTT
clone size: once
D gene: TRBD1
J gene: TRBJ1-1
V gene: TRBV5-1
CDR3 length: 15

CDR3 protein: CASSLPGEETQYF
CDR3 DNA: TGTGCCAGCAGCTTGCCGGGGGAAGAGACCCAGTACTTC
clone size: -
D gene: -
J gene: TRBJ2-5
V gene: TRBV5-5
CDR3 length: 13

CDR3 protein: CASSESGLAGRFHEQYF
CDR3 DNA: TGTGCCAGCAGTGAGAGTGGACTAGCGGGAAGATTCCACGAGCAGTACTTC
clone size: -
D gene: TRBD2
J gene: TRBJ2-7
V gene: TRBV2
CDR3 length: 17

CDR3 protein: CASSFLRGRSGTEAFF
CDR3 DNA: TGTGCCAGCAGCTTTCTAAGGGGAAGGTCGGGCACTGAAGCTTTCTTT
clone size: -
D gene: -
J gene: TRBJ1-1
V gene: TRBV11-2
CDR3 length: 16

CDR3 protein: CASSPGTGSANEKLFF
CDR3 DNA: TGTGCCAGCTCACCCGGGACAGGGTCGGCTAATGAAAAACTGTTTTTT
clone size: -
D gene: TRBD1
J gene: TRBJ1-4
V gene: TRBV18
CDR3 length: 16

CDR3 protein: CASTYPGQGAKLLLFSYSNQPQYF
CDR3 DNA: TGTGCCAGCACCTACCCGGGACAGGGGGCGAAACTTTTACTATTCTCTTATAGCAATCAGCCCCAGTATTTT
clone size: few
D gene: -
J gene: TRBJ2-3
V gene: TRBV21-1
CDR3 length: 24

CDR3 protein: CSVIRLADRNEQFF
CDR3 DNA: TGCAGCGTCATTCGACTAGCGGACCGTAATGAGCAGTTCTTC
clone size: -
D gene: TRBD2
J gene: TRBJ2-1
V gene: TRBV29-1
CDR3 length: 14

CDR3 protein: CASSVGTASNEKLFF
CDR3 DNA: TGTGCCAGTAGTGTCGGGACGGCCTCTAATGAAAAACTGTTTTTT
clone size: -
D gene: -
J gene: TRBJ1-4
V gene: TRBV19
CDR3 length: 15